The 32 T cell receptor beta chains given below trace back to one sample, sequenced in a study of blood T cell repertoires in COVID-19. The method was immunoSEQ multiplex PCR; TCRdb's version includes in-frame clones alone and lacks a portion of them. The top ten hold 5.1% of the sample, which has roughly 87,000 clones, around 86% seen once. The sequencing input was peripheral blood. The source of these receptors is a man aged 35 to 55 with acute or convalescent COVID-19.

The chain is built from TRBV5-5 and TRBJ1-1; D uncertain. The germline CDR1 and CDR2 sequences are SGHKS and YYEKEE (reference sequence). Trimming took off 2 bases at V and 8 bases at J, with 10 bases between the two ends. The CDR3 is 12 residues long. The CDR3 region has the DNA TGTGCCAGCAGCTTAACAGATACCGAAGCTTTCTTT. Its protein product is CASSLTDTEAFF.

The CDR3 here is CASSQDPGRDSPLHF. CDR3 nucleotide sequence: TGTGCCAGCAGCCAAGACCCGGGGAGGGATTCACCCCTCCACTTT. The chain employs TRBV3-1 (or the pseudogene TRBV3-2) and TRBJ1-6; no firm D call. Trimming stripped 0 bases from V and 8 bases from J, with 11 bases between. The CDR3 consists of 15 residues. The germline V gene encodes CDR1 LGHDT and CDR2 YNNKEL (reference sequence).

V is TRBV19 and J is TRBJ2-6; tentatively, D is TRBD2 (6 bases). The CDR3 is 17 residues long. Germline V gene data show CDR1 as LNHDA and CDR2 as SQIVND (reference sequence). Trimming left V 4 bases short and J 3 bases short, with 16 bases between. CDR3 sequence: CASSRIGGRDGANVLTF. CDR3 in DNA: TGTGCCAGTAGTAGAATAGGAGGGCGGGATGGGGCCAACGTCCTGACTTTC.

V usage is TRBV7-2 and J usage is TRBJ2-3; 9 bases match TRBD2. Looked up from germline, CDR1 is SGHTA and CDR2 is FQGNSA. The CDR3 is made up of 14 amino acids. V shed 1 base and J 5 bases; nucleotides not matched to a gene: 1. Here the CDR3 reads CASSLGLAVDTQYF. CDR3 DNA sequence: TGTGCCAGCAGCTTAGGACTAGCGGTAGATACGCAGTATTTT.

This clone has just a few counts. The chain carries TRBV3-1 (or the pseudogene TRBV3-2) and TRBJ2-2; D gene unclear. The length of the CDR3 is 14 residues. Looked up from germline, CDR1 is LGHDT and CDR2 is YNNKEL (reference sequence). The V end lost 4 bases, the J end lost 1 base, and 7 bases lay between the germline ends. The CDR3 sequence: CASSPTRNTGELFF. In DNA form, the CDR3 reads TGTGCCAGCAGCCCAACTCGGAACACCGGGGAGCTGTTTTTT.

The V gene is TRBV7-6, the J gene TRBJ1-6; tentatively, D is TRBD1 (5 bases). Germline assignment: CDR1 SGHVS and CDR2 FNYEAQ. V lost 5 bases, J lost 7 bases, and 15 bases lay in between. The CDR3 spans 15 residues. The CDR3, as DNA: TGTGCCAGCAGCGAAGAAGGGACTGAGAATTCACCCCTCCACTTT. This encodes CASSEEGTENSPLHF.

This clone occurred once. This chain uses TRBV2 with TRBJ2-5; tentatively, D is TRBD2 (5 bases). The CDR3 runs 13 residues. The V gene lost 8 bases and the J gene lost 1 base, with 11 bases spanning the gap. Germline CDR1 reads SNHLY; CDR2 reads FYNNEI. CDR3 residues: CASLGSGQETQYF. DNA for the CDR3: TGTGCCAGCCTGGGGAGTGGCCAAGAGACCCAGTACTTC. Full variable domain (outside the CDR3, taken from reference TRBV2 and TRBJ2-5): EPEVTQTPSHQVTQMGQEVILRCVPISNHLYFYWYRQILGQKVEFLVSFYNNEISEKSEIFDDQFSVERPDGSNFTLKIRSTKLEDSAMYFCASLGSGQETQYFGPGTRLLVL.

The chain recombines TRBV5-1 with TRBJ1-6, with D maybe TRBD1 (5 bases). The CDR3 sequence is 15 residues long. The germline gives CDR1 SGHRS, CDR2 YFSETQ. The V and J ends lost 0 bases and 10 bases respectively, with 14 bases between them. The CDR3 is CASSLDGGSGSPLHF. CDR3 in DNA: TGCGCCAGCAGCTTGGACGGGGGAAGCGGATCACCCCTCCACTTT.

The rearrangement links TRBV12-3 or TRBV12-4 to TRBJ1-1; weak D call: TRBD1 (5 bases). The CDR3 runs to 13 residues. Trimming cost V 2 bases and J 4 bases, with 8 bases left between them. The CDR3 region is CASSLLGGTEAFF. As DNA, the CDR3 is TGTGCCAGCAGTTTATTGGGGGGCACTGAAGCTTTCTTT.

The rearrangement uses TRBV5-1 and TRBJ2-5; D gene unclear. Germline assignment: CDR1 SGHRS and CDR2 YFSETQ. V shed 2 bases and J shed 5 bases, with 10 bases lying between them. There are 13 residues in the CDR3. As DNA, the CDR3 is TGCGCCAGCAGCTTCCTTCCCCGGGAGACCCAGTACTTC. Protein sequence: CASSFLPRETQYF.

The chain uses TRBV7-9 and TRBJ2-1; 9 nucleotides line up with TRBD2. The J segment lost 7 bases and the V segment lost 1 base, leaving 11 bases of the junction unmatched. Per the germline V gene, CDR1 is SEHNR and CDR2 is FQNEAQ (reference sequence). The CDR3 is 17 amino acids. CDR3 sequence (DNA): TGTGCCAGCAGCTTAGGGGCGGCTAGCGGGGTTGGGAATGAGCAGTTCTTC. As protein: CASSLGAASGVGNEQFF. The variable domain in full, with the rest retrieved from reference TRBV7-9 and TRBJ2-1, is DTGVSQNPRHKITKRGQNVTFRCDPISEHNRLYWYRQTLGQGPEFLTYFQNEAQLEKSRLLSDRFSAERPKGSFSTLEIQRTEQGDSAMYLCASSLGAASGVGNEQFFGPGTRLTVL.

In this sample, this clone turned up once. Its ends do not fully match the called genes, so a read error is possible. The V call is TRBV30, the J call TRBJ1-2; 9 nucleotides agree with TRBD1. The V gene's germline CDR1 is GTSNPN and CDR2 SVGIG (reference sequence). This CDR3 comprises 12 residues. CDR3 in amino acids: CGQGRGKSGYTF. CDR3 nucleotides: TGCGGACAGGGGAGGGGTAAAAGTGGCTACACCTTC.

This clone was detected only once. The chain employs TRBV7-2 and TRBJ2-1; TRBD2 matches at 7 bases. There are 18 residues in the CDR3. The J segment lost 0 bases and the V segment lost 5 bases, leaving 13 bases of the junction unmatched. The germline gives CDR1 SGHTA, CDR2 FQGNSA. The chain's CDR3 is CASSPGGGGGTSYNEQFF. In DNA form, the CDR3 reads TGTGCCAGCAGCCCGGGGGGTGGGGGAGGTACCTCCTACAATGAGCAGTTCTTC.

The chain joins TRBV12-3 or TRBV12-4 to TRBJ1-2, with D unresolved. The CDR3 contains 11 residues. With 7 bases removed from V and 10 bases from J, the gap between germline ends came to 13 bases. CDR3 region: CASKAVSDYTF. CDR3 in DNA: TGTGCCAGCAAGGCGGTTTCGGACTACACCTTC.

V usage is TRBV21-1 and J usage is TRBJ1-4; no check of the table's D call, TRBD1, against the DNA was made. TRBV21-1 is tagged as a pseudogene. The CDR3 totals 13 residues. CDR3 DNA sequence: TGTGCCAGCAGGCAGGGGAGAGTCGAAAAACTGTTTTTT. Protein: CASRQGRVEKLFF.

The V and J genes are TRBV11-2 and TRBJ1-1; maybe TRBD1 (6 bases). There are 18 residues in the CDR3. Trimming removed 0 bases from V and 2 bases from J, with 19 bases in between. Germline CDR1 and CDR2: SGHAT and FQNNGV. CDR3 amino acids: CASSLDSGPGAGNTEAFF. CDR3 sequence (DNA): TGTGCCAGCAGCTTAGATTCTGGCCCAGGGGCAGGTAACACTGAAGCTTTCTTT.

The chain recombines TRBV5-4 with TRBJ1-2; no clear D gene. The V and J ends lost 5 bases and 0 bases respectively, with 11 bases between them. Germline V CDR1 and CDR2: SGHNT, YYREEE (reference sequence). The CDR3 has 14 amino acids. CDR3 amino acids: CASSIGVTNYGYTF. CDR3 sequence (DNA): TGTGCCAGCAGTATAGGAGTTACTAACTATGGCTACACCTTC. Full variable domain (missing parts from reference TRBV5-4 and TRBJ1-2): ETGVTQSPTHLIKTRGQQVTLRCSSQSGHNTVSWYQQALGQGPQFIFQYYREEENGRGNFPPRFSGLQFPNYSSELNVNALELDDSALYLCASSIGVTNYGYTFGSGTRLTVV.

The chain employs TRBV11-1 and TRBJ2-2; 7 nucleotides agree with TRBD2. The junction had 3 bases not matched to a gene; V was cut back by 2 bases and J by 9 bases. Germline-derived CDR1 and CDR2 are SGHAT and FQDESV (reference sequence). This CDR3 has 13 residues. This CDR3 reads CASSLRRERELFF. The CDR3, as DNA: TGTGCCAGCAGCTTACGGCGGGAGAGGGAGCTGTTTTTT.

The J gene is TRBJ2-7, the V gene TRBV27; possibly TRBD1 for D (5 bases). Trimming removed 6 bases at V and 5 bases at J, with 14 bases between. Germline loops: CDR1 MNHEY, CDR2 SMNVEV (reference sequence). There are 13 residues in the CDR3. The CDR3 DNA reads TGTGCCAGCAGGAGGACCAGGGCCCACGAGCAGTACTTC. As protein: CASRRTRAHEQYF.

This clone was picked up one time. V gene TRBV19 combines with J gene TRBJ2-7, with 8 bases that match TRBD2. The V gene's germline CDR1 is LNHDA and CDR2 SQIVND (reference sequence). The CDR3 loop spans 14 amino acids. With V trimmed by 5 bases and J by 3 bases, 6 bases remained unmatched. The CDR3 DNA is TGTGCCAGTAGTCCCAAAGCGGGAGTCTACGAGCAGTACTTC. Protein: CASSPKAGVYEQYF.

The V gene is TRBV30, the J gene TRBJ2-7, with TRBD1 identical over 9 bases. With V trimmed by 2 bases and J by 5 bases, 10 bases remained unmatched. CDR1 and CDR2 (germline): GTSNPN, SVGIG (reference sequence). This CDR3 comprises 15 residues. The CDR3 spells CAWSNGGQGGNEQYF. CDR3 DNA sequence: TGTGCCTGGAGTAACGGGGGACAGGGTGGGAACGAGCAGTACTTC. Using reference TRBV30 and TRBJ2-7 for the parts outside the CDR3, the full variable domain is SQTIHQWPATLVQPVGSPLSLECTVEGTSNPNLYWYRQAAGRGLQLLFYSVGIGQISSEVPQNLSASRPQDRQFILSSKKLLLSDSGFYLCAWSNGGQGGNEQYFGPGTRLTVT.

The rearrangement joins TRBV5-1 to TRBJ2-5, with D unclear. There are 13 residues in the CDR3. The germline gives CDR1 SGHRS, CDR2 YFSETQ. V was shortened by 3 bases and J by 5 bases, with 11 bases between the two germline ends. The CDR3 region has the DNA TGCGCCAGCAGCTCTAACGAGAGGGAGACCCAGTACTTC. Amino acids: CASSSNERETQYF.

The V and J genes are TRBV20-1 and TRBJ2-3, with 8 bases matching TRBD2. Looked up from germline, CDR1 is DFQATT and CDR2 is SNEGSKA (reference sequence). CDR3 length: 13 amino acids. The V and J ends lost 3 bases and 6 bases, in that order; junction bases with no gene match: 5. The chain's CDR3 is CSASLAGTDTQYF. For the CDR3, the DNA is TGCAGTGCTAGTTTAGCGGGAACTGATACGCAGTATTTT.

The chain uses TRBV6-2 or TRBV6-3 and TRBJ2-5, with D possibly called TRBD1 or TRBD2 (5 bases each). Trimming took off 6 bases at V and 5 bases at J, with 13 bases between the two ends. This CDR3 has 13 residues. Germline lookup yields CDR1 MNHEY and CDR2 SVGEGT. In DNA, the CDR3 is TGTGCCAGCAGCGGGGCCTTCCGCGAGACCCAGTACTTC. This sequence encodes CASSGAFRETQYF.

The sample holds one count of this clone. This rearrangement joins TRBV18 to TRBJ1-5; 10 bases fit TRBD1. CDR1 is KGHSH, CDR2 LQKENI, per germline. The CDR3 spans 16 residues. V was pared by 2 bases and J by 3 bases, with 4 bases of the junction left unmatched. The CDR3 sequence: CASSPSGTGVNQPQHF. The CDR3, as DNA: TGTGCCAGCTCACCATCCGGGACAGGGGTCAATCAGCCCCAGCATTTT.

In its sample, this clone was seen a few times. V and J are TRBV30 and TRBJ1-4; the D gene is possibly TRBD1 (5 bases). The CDR3 extends over 15 amino acids. V lost 2 bases and J 3 bases, leaving 13 bases between the germline ends. The germline CDR1 and CDR2 sequences are GTSNPN and SVGIG (reference sequence). CDR3: CAWSSQGQANEKLFF. The DNA of the CDR3 is TGTGCCTGGAGTTCCCAGGGTCAGGCTAATGAAAAACTGTTTTTT.

The chain has TRBV7-8 and TRBJ2-5; TRBD1 agrees at 7 bases. Germline assignment: CDR1 SGHVS and CDR2 FQNEAQ. The CDR3 contains 15 residues. Trimming removed 10 bases from V and 2 bases from J; junction bases left unmatched: 13. DNA for the CDR3: TGTGCCATTCAAAACTCCCGGGACAGACAAGAGACCCAGTACTTC. Translated, it gives CAIQNSRDRQETQYF.

The rearrangement uses TRBV19 and TRBJ2-7, with D hard to call. V was shortened by 5 bases and J by 7 bases, with 15 bases between the two germline ends. The germline CDR1 and CDR2 sequences are LNHDA and SQIVND (reference sequence). The CDR3 extends over 13 amino acids. Here the CDR3 DNA reads TGTGCCAGTAGTCCCCCGCTATCGTGGGAGCAGTACTTC. Protein sequence: CASSPPLSWEQYF.

J is TRBJ2-2 and V is TRBV30; 8 bases line up with TRBD1. V shed 2 bases and J 7 bases; nucleotides not matched to a gene: 6. The CDR3 consists of 14 residues. The V gene's germline CDR1 is GTSNPN and CDR2 SVGIG (reference sequence). The chain's CDR3 is CAWSSDRVGGELFF. CDR3 DNA: TGTGCCTGGAGTTCGGACAGGGTTGGCGGGGAGCTGTTTTTT.

This clone was observed a few times. The CDR3 coding sequence is TGTGCCAGCAGCGCGTGGACAGGGGGCATGAGCGGAAACACCATATATTTT. The encoded protein is CASSAWTGGMSGNTIYF. The chain has TRBV11-2 and TRBJ1-3; 11 bases are shared with TRBD1. The CDR3 totals 17 residues. V lost 5 bases to trimming and J lost 4 bases; unmatched junction nucleotides: 10. Germline assignment: CDR1 SGHAT and CDR2 FQNNGV.

V is TRBV9 and J is TRBJ2-5, with D unresolved. Trimming shortened V by 4 bases and J by 2 bases, and 18 bases separated the two germline ends. The CDR3 length is 16 residues. CDR1 is SGDLS, CDR2 YYNGEE, per germline. CDR3 sequence: CASSPRISPSQETQYF. The CDR3 DNA sequence: TGTGCCAGCAGCCCAAGAATAAGCCCCTCTCAAGAGACCCAGTACTTC.

V gene TRBV30 combines with J gene TRBJ2-1; TRBD2 matches at 7 bases. V shed 4 bases, J shed 2 bases, and the junction held 11 bases outside the gene matches. In germline, CDR1 is GTSNPN, CDR2 SVGIG (reference sequence). This CDR3 has 16 amino acids. The CDR3 nucleotides read TGTGCCTGGATTCCGGGGAGGGCGATTGCCTACAATGAGCAGTTCTTC. This encodes CAWIPGRAIAYNEQFF.